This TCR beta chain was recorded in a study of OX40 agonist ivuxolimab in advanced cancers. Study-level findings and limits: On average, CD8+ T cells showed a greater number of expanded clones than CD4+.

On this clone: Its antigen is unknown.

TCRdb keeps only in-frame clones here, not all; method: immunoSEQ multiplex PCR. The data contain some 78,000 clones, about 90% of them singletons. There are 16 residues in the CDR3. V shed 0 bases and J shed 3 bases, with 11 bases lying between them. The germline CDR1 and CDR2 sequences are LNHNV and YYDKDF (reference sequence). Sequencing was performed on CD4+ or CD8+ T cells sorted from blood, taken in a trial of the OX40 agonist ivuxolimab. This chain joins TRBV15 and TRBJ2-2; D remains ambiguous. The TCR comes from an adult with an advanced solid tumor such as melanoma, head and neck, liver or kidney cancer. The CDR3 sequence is CATSRDIGQYTGELFF. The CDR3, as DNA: TGTGCCACCAGCAGAGATATAGGGCAATACACCGGGGAGCTGTTTTTT.